A single T cell receptor beta chain is shown here with its context. Its specificity is not known. This record belongs to a study of CD8+CD57+ T cells in acquired aplastic anemia. About the study: Recorded DNA amounts for sorted CD4+ and CD8+ cells had an average of roughly 3.4 ug.

Study-level points and caveats: Researchers reported that CD8+ Simpson's diversity was not significantly different in patients versus controls.

TCR beta VDJ and CDR3 were profiled, and genomic DNA was the template. MiXCR, applied by TCRdb to the reads, yields one record per CDR3 protein. The data hold over 200,000 distinct CDR3 sequences, with under 65% observed a single time. The specimen was sorted CD4+, CD8+, or CD8+CD57+ T cells (not recorded which) from PBMCs. This clonotype was obtained from a human donor in good health.

The CDR3 DNA sequence: TGCGCCAGCAGCCAAGACGGCAGGGAGAAAAACGAGCAGTACTTC. This codes for CASSQDGREKNEQYF. V gene TRBV4-1 combines with J gene TRBJ2-7, with D perhaps matching TRBD1 or TRBD2 (5 bases each). Trimming removed 0 bases at V and 5 bases at J, with 14 bases between. Germline V gene data show CDR1 as MGHRA and CDR2 as YSYEKL. The CDR3 is 15 residues long.